The 31 T cell receptor beta chains below were found in one sample sequenced in a study of cytomegalovirus exposure and HLA in healthy donors. PCR was performed using 60 Vbeta and 13 Jbeta primers. TCRdb's table, derived via immunoSEQ multiplex PCR, lists solely in-frame clones and lacks some. The sample includes about 140,000 clones, about 82% seen only once; the top ten take 2.2%. The sample comprised PBMCs. All receptors come from a man under 40 in good health and CMV-seronegative.

The sample holds a few counts of this clone. The chain employs TRBV5-8 and TRBJ1-3; D remains unclear. The CDR3 runs 12 residues. Trimming removed 4 bases from V and 5 bases from J, with 7 bases in between. Germline CDR1 SGHTS, CDR2 YDEGEE. The DNA for the CDR3 is TGTGCCAGCAGCGGCGGGCGAAACACCATATATTTT. As protein: CASSGGRNTIYF.

This chain joins TRBV5-1 and TRBJ2-7, with a tentative D call TRBD1 (6 bases). The V end was cut by 4 bases, the J end by 2 bases, with 19 bases between. Germline V gene sequence: CDR1 SGHRS, CDR2 YFSETQ. This CDR3 contains 16 residues. The CDR3 loop is CASSGQLGAGTYEQYF. The DNA of the CDR3 is TGCGCCAGCAGCGGACAACTGGGGGCAGGGACCTACGAGCAGTACTTC.

The V gene is TRBV27, the J gene TRBJ2-7, with 7 bases aligning to TRBD1. The germline gives CDR1 MNHEY, CDR2 SMNVEV (reference sequence). V lost 3 bases, J lost 6 bases, and 17 bases stayed unmatched. The CDR3 has 17 amino acids. Written as DNA, the CDR3 is TGTGCCAGCAGTTTCCGGCGGACAGGCGAAGATGCCCTCGAGCAGTACTTC. This translates into CASSFRRTGEDALEQYF.

The chain's CDR3 is CASSYSFSGVGEAFF. The CDR3 region has the DNA TGTGCCAGCAGTTACTCCTTTTCGGGGGTGGGGGAAGCTTTCTTT. The rearrangement links TRBV6-5 to TRBJ1-1; D possibly corresponds to TRBD1 (5 bases). V lost 0 bases and J lost 8, with 16 bases in between. The CDR3 contains 15 residues. The germline V gene encodes CDR1 MNHEY and CDR2 SVGAGI.

V usage is TRBV19 and J usage is TRBJ1-1, with D possibly TRBD1 on 5 matching bases. This CDR3 has 13 residues. The germline V and J ends were trimmed by 7 bases and 0 bases, with 9 bases remaining between them. The germline gives CDR1 LNHDA, CDR2 SQIVND (reference sequence). The CDR3 spells CASNQGMNTEAFF. DNA for the CDR3: TGTGCCAGTAATCAGGGTATGAACACTGAAGCTTTCTTT.

This clone was detected a few times. V usage is TRBV29-1 and J usage is TRBJ1-1, with D perhaps TRBD1 (6 bases). Trimming left V 7 bases short and J 6 bases short, with 15 bases between. The CDR3 consists of 12 residues. Germline V gene data show CDR1 as SQVTM and CDR2 as ANQGSEA. As DNA, the CDR3 is TGCAGCGCCTACAGGGTATCGGCTGAAGCTTTCTTT. Translating gives CSAYRVSAEAFF.

The chain uses TRBV11-1 and TRBJ2-7; D gene ambiguous. The CDR3 loop spans 14 amino acids. With 1 base removed from V and 5 bases from J, the gap between germline ends came to 12 bases. Germline CDR1 reads SGHAT; CDR2 reads FQDESV (reference sequence). The CDR3 sequence: CASSLGQPWDEQYF. Written as DNA, the CDR3 is TGTGCCAGCAGCTTAGGACAACCGTGGGACGAGCAGTACTTC. The full variable domain, with the rest looked up from reference TRBV11-1 and TRBJ2-7, is EAEVAQSPRYKITEKSQAVAFWCDPISGHATLYWYRQILGQGPELLVQFQDESVVDDSQLPKDRFSAERLKGVDSTLKIQPAELGDSAMYLCASSLGQPWDEQYFGPGTRLTVT.

This chain links TRBV7-9 with TRBJ2-3, with 14 bases aligning to TRBD2. CDR3 length: 16 amino acids. The ends lost 2 bases at V and 5 bases at J; junction bases unmatched: 3. Germline assignment: CDR1 SEHNR and CDR2 FQNEAQ (reference sequence). CDR3: CASSLLGLAGVDTQYF. The CDR3, as DNA: TGTGCCAGCAGCTTACTGGGACTAGCGGGAGTAGATACGCAGTATTTT.

The gene calls are TRBV7-9 and TRBJ2-7; 8 nucleotides line up with TRBD2. The CDR3 consists of 12 residues. Trimming cost V 5 bases and J 8 bases; bases outside gene matches: 5. CDR1 SEHNR and CDR2 FQNEAQ come from the germline V gene (reference sequence). CDR3 DNA sequence: TGTGCCAGCAGCCGACAGCGGGAGCAGCAGTACTTC. Protein sequence: CASSRQREQQYF.

This chain's CDR3 is CASRTFGEGQPQHF. DNA for the CDR3: TGTGCCAGCAGAACCTTCGGGGAGGGTCAGCCCCAGCATTTT. This rearrangement joins TRBV28 to TRBJ1-5; D is uncertain. Per germline, CDR1 MDHEN and CDR2 SYDVKM. CDR3 length equals 14 residues. V lost 6 bases, J lost 6 bases, and 15 bases lay in between. Full variable domain (missing parts from reference TRBV28 and TRBJ1-5): DVKVTQSSRYLVKRTGEKVFLECVQDMDHENMFWYRQDPGLGLRLIYFSYDVKMKEKGDIPEGYSVSREKKERFSLILESASTNQTSMYLCASRTFGEGQPQHFGDGTRLSIL.

This clone came up once. The rearrangement links TRBV7-9 to TRBJ2-1; tentative D call: TRBD2 (6 bases). Germline V gene sequence: CDR1 SEHNR, CDR2 FQNEAQ (reference sequence). V gave up 2 bases and J gave up 2 bases, with 13 bases separating them. CDR3 length: 16 amino acids. CDR3: CASSLSVAATYNEQFF. The CDR3, as DNA: TGTGCCAGCAGCTTATCGGTAGCGGCCACCTACAATGAGCAGTTCTTC.

This sequence joins TRBV6-5 and TRBJ1-2; 7 positions agree with TRBD1. V trimming: 4 bases; J trimming: 5 bases; junction bases outside the gene matches: 4. The CDR3 sequence is 13 residues long. Germline CDR1 and CDR2: MNHEY and SVGAGI. CDR3 in amino acids: CASSSTGPYGYTF. The CDR3 nucleotides read TGTGCCAGCAGTTCGACAGGGCCGTATGGCTACACCTTC.

This chain uses TRBV9 with TRBJ1-3; no clear D. This CDR3 has 15 amino acids. Germline V CDR1 and CDR2: SGDLS, YYNGEE. Deletions cut 3 bases from V and 0 bases from J, with 10 bases between. CDR3 region: CASSAAGSSGNTIYF. Written as DNA, the CDR3 is TGTGCCAGCAGCGCAGCGGGGTCCTCTGGAAACACCATATATTTT.

The rearrangement joins TRBV2 to TRBJ2-5, with TRBD2 identical over 8 bases. Germline lookup yields CDR1 SNHLY and CDR2 FYNNEI. The V segment lost 6 bases and the J segment 7 bases; nucleotides outside the gene matches: 10. The length of the CDR3 is 14 residues. CDR3 region: CASRGAGAPGTQYF. The CDR3 DNA sequence: TGTGCCAGCAGGGGAGCGGGGGCTCCGGGGACCCAGTACTTC.

The gene calls are TRBV7-9 and TRBJ1-5; D remains unclear. The CDR3 is 14 amino acids. V was trimmed by 0 bases and J by 4 bases, leaving 7 bases between them. The germline gives CDR1 SEHNR, CDR2 FQNEAQ (reference sequence). The CDR3 nucleotides read TGTGCCAGCAGCTTAGCCAGCGAGAATCAGCCCCAGCATTTT. It is translated as CASSLASENQPQHF.

This clone has only a few counts. This chain connects TRBV5-4 to TRBJ1-5, with D unclear. The CDR3 has 12 residues. Germline V gene sequence: CDR1 SGHNT, CDR2 YYREEE (reference sequence). This chain's CDR3 is CGWSYSNQPQHF. As DNA, the CDR3 is TGTGGGTGGAGCTATAGCAATCAGCCCCAGCATTTT. Complete variable domain (other parts from reference TRBV5-4 and TRBJ1-5): ETGVTQSPTHLIKTRGQQVTLRCSSQSGHNTVSWYQQALGQGPQFIFQYYREEENGRGNFPPRFSGLQFPNYSSELNVNALELDDSALYLCGWSYSNQPQHFGDGTRLSIL.

The V gene is TRBV29-1, the J gene TRBJ1-2; D remains unclear. The CDR3 loop spans 13 amino acids. CDR1 and CDR2 (germline): SQVTM, ANQGSEA. V shed 6 bases and J shed 2 bases, with 13 bases lying between them. CDR3 residues: CSVGEGMNYGYTF. In DNA, the CDR3 is TGCAGCGTCGGGGAGGGAATGAACTATGGCTACACCTTC.

The rearrangement links TRBV28 to TRBJ1-3; D is unclear. The CDR3 extends over 14 amino acids. Trimming took off 6 bases at V and 3 bases at J, with 12 bases between the two ends. Germline V CDR1 and CDR2: MDHEN, SYDVKM. Here the CDR3 DNA reads TGTGCCAGCAGCCCCGACCGGGTTGGAAACACCATATATTTT. It is translated as CASSPDRVGNTIYF.

The chain is built from TRBV4-1 and TRBJ2-3, with unresolved D. V was cut by 0 bases and J by 0 bases, with 7 bases left in between. This CDR3 comprises 15 residues. Germline-derived CDR1 and CDR2 are MGHRA and YSYEKL. The CDR3: CASSQDPTSTDTQYF. Here the CDR3 DNA reads TGCGCCAGCAGCCAAGATCCGACAAGCACAGATACGCAGTATTTT.

The genes are TRBV18 and TRBJ2-7, with 8 bases fitting TRBD1. J was trimmed by 6 bases and V by 3 bases; bases with no gene match: 13. Germline CDR1 and CDR2: KGHSH and LQKENI. CDR3 length equals 16 residues. CDR3 sequence: CASSPSASGGPGEQYF. Written as DNA, the CDR3 is TGTGCCAGCTCACCCTCAGCGTCAGGGGGCCCCGGCGAGCAGTACTTC.

V is TRBV7-9 and J is TRBJ1-2; TRBD1 might be the D (5 bases). Germline CDR1 SEHNR, CDR2 FQNEAQ (reference sequence). The CDR3 extends over 14 amino acids. V was shortened by 3 bases and J by 8 bases, with 16 bases between the two germline ends. The CDR3 loop reads CASSFMTVEDGYTF. The CDR3 DNA reads as TGTGCCAGCAGCTTTATGACAGTCGAGGACGGCTACACCTTC.

This chain joins TRBV5-8 and TRBJ2-3; TRBD2 aligns across 7 bases. The CDR3 has 16 residues. V gave up 4 bases and J gave up 6 bases; unmatched junction bases: 14. Per the germline V gene, CDR1 is SGHTS and CDR2 is YDEGEE. For the CDR3, the DNA is TGTGCCAGCAGCCACGTGGGTGGCGGGGGAGCGGATACGCAGTATTTT. It is translated as CASSHVGGGGADTQYF.

This chain connects TRBV10-2 to TRBJ1-1; 8 nucleotides line up with TRBD1. V gave up 5 bases and J gave up 2 bases; unmatched junction bases: 4. CDR1 and CDR2 (germline): WSHSY, SAAADI. The CDR3 runs 14 residues. CDR3 region: CASSLQGVNTEAFF. CDR3 nucleotide sequence: TGCGCCAGCAGTTTACAGGGGGTCAACACTGAAGCTTTCTTT.

CDR3 DNA: TGCAGCGCCGGACAGGGCAGCACAGATACGCAGTATTTT. The encoded protein is CSAGQGSTDTQYF. The chain uses TRBV29-1 and TRBJ2-3, with TRBD1 matching over 8 bases. CDR1 SQVTM and CDR2 ANQGSEA come from the germline V gene. With V trimmed by 7 bases and J by 0 bases, 3 bases remained unmatched. The CDR3 is 13 amino acids.

J is TRBJ1-1 and V is TRBV5-1, with 9 bases lining up with TRBD1. With 1 base clipped from V and 9 bases from J, the junction kept 10 bases outside the gene matches. Germline values: CDR1 SGHRS, CDR2 YFSETQ. The CDR3 length is 15 residues. The CDR3 DNA follows: TGCGCCAGCAGCTTGAGGGGGACAGGGCAAGAAAAAGCTTTCTTT. It encodes CASSLRGTGQEKAFF.

CDR3 in amino acids: CASSSNQGKNTEAFF. CDR3 bases: TGTGCCAGCAGTTCAAATCAGGGAAAGAACACTGAAGCTTTCTTT. The J gene is TRBJ1-1, the V gene TRBV28, with TRBD1 as a possible D gene (5 bases). V was shortened by 4 bases and J by 1 base, with 13 bases between the two germline ends. CDR3 size: 15 residues. In germline, CDR1 is MDHEN, CDR2 SYDVKM. The whole variable domain, remainder taken from reference TRBV28 and TRBJ1-1, is DVKVTQSSRYLVKRTGEKVFLECVQDMDHENMFWYRQDPGLGLRLIYFSYDVKMKEKGDIPEGYSVSREKKERFSLILESASTNQTSMYLCASSSNQGKNTEAFFGQGTRLTVV.

J is TRBJ2-3 and V is TRBV25-1; D is ambiguous. Germline CDR1 reads MGHDK; CDR2 reads SYGVNS. The V end was cut by 3 bases, the J end by 4 bases, with 2 bases between. The CDR3 runs to 11 residues. In DNA form, the CDR3 reads TGTGCCAGCAGTGACGCAGATACGCAGTATTTT. Translating gives CASSDADTQYF.

The chain uses TRBV5-1 and TRBJ1-3; the D gene is possibly TRBD1 (6 bases). Germline CDR1 and CDR2: SGHRS and YFSETQ. V was pared by 0 bases and J by 2 bases, with 9 bases between. The CDR3 has 15 residues. In DNA, the CDR3 is TGCGCCAGCAGCTTGGTACAGGGTGCTGGAAACACCATATATTTT. This translates into CASSLVQGAGNTIYF.

The genes are TRBV5-1 and TRBJ2-5, with no clear D. The V end lost 4 bases, the J end lost 2 bases, and 9 bases lay between the germline ends. Germline V CDR1 and CDR2: SGHRS, YFSETQ. This CDR3 has 13 residues. CDR3 in DNA: TGCGCCAGCAGCACAAGATCTCAAGAGACCCAGTACTTC. This codes for CASSTRSQETQYF.

This chain connects TRBV4-1 to TRBJ2-7; 7 bases fit TRBD1. V shed 0 bases, J shed 3 bases, and the junction held 5 bases outside the gene matches. The CDR3 loop spans 15 amino acids. The germline V gene has CDR1 MGHRA and CDR2 YSYEKL. CDR3 residues: CASSQEGRTGYEQYF. The CDR3 DNA reads as TGCGCCAGCAGCCAAGAGGGTAGGACAGGCTACGAGCAGTACTTC.

The chain recombines TRBV6-1 with TRBJ1-2; D remains unclear. This CDR3 region has 14 residues. Germline CDR1 MNHNS, CDR2 SASEGT. Trimming removed 3 bases from V and 4 bases from J, with 12 bases in between. For the CDR3, the DNA is TGTGCCAGCAGTGACCACGCGAGGGCCTATGGCTACACCTTC. Translating gives CASSDHARAYGYTF.